This note documents a single T cell receptor (beta chain) sequence. The sample originates from a study of blood T cell repertoires in COVID-19. In the study overall: T cells, B-cell-depleted T cells, or PBMCs provided the cDNA or gDNA that served as material.

Germline loops: CDR1 SGHTA, CDR2 FQGNSA. This CDR3 has 14 residues. V dropped 4 bases and J dropped 4 bases, with 10 bases sitting between them. Living in about two dozen US areas, the participants were between roughly 18 and 90 years of age. During the 2 weeks before they entered the study, exposed participants had met someone with a PCR-confirmed or clinician-diagnosed COVID-19 case. Profiled with immunoSEQ multiplex PCR; TCRdb holds only in-frame clones, not every one. The table lists 300,000 to 400,000 clones, 85% to 95% of them singletons. V and J are TRBV7-2 and TRBJ2-2, with no clear D. Specimen: PBMCs or T cells enriched from blood (not recorded which). This sequence was found in a woman in her 30s who had been exposed to COVID-19. The CDR3 DNA reads as TGTGCCAGCAGCTCGACGGGTTTCACCGGGGAGCTGTTTTTT. It translates to CASSSTGFTGELFF.